This TCR beta chain was identified in a study of vaccination effects on CD4 cells after COVID-19. Study as a whole: Participants completed two doses of the BNT162b2 or mRNA-1273 vaccine.

ViraFEST assay sequencing came after antigen-specific CD4+ T cells were expanded with viral peptide pools. Isolating CD4+ T cells followed 9 to 11 days of culture. All vaccine recipients tested negative for nucleocapsid antibodies and had never contracted SARS-CoV-2 infection. Culturing of 2 million to 2.5 million PBMC per well took place with approximately 9.3 IU/ml IL-2 and approximately 10 ug/ml peptides. Worth noting for this clone: Its specificity is unknown.

Findings and caveats of the study: In the study, convalescent patients were few, and early post-infection timepoints were absent.

Looked up from germline, CDR1 is MNHEY and CDR2 is SMNVEV (reference sequence). Deletions cut 5 bases from V and 4 bases from J, with 11 bases between. This CDR3 has 13 residues. TCRdb's copy holds only in-frame clones and misses some; the assay was immunoSEQ multiplex PCR. The profile shows about 41,000 clones, around 77% of them singletons. The sequence was collected from a human donor who received a COVID-19 vaccine. The chain employs TRBV27 and TRBJ1-1; the D gene is possibly TRBD1 (6 bases). This material consisted of CD4+ T cells from PBMCs cultured with HCoV-NL63 spike peptides, taken before COVID-19 vaccination. The CDR3 loop reads CASSTGRGTEAFF. As DNA, the CDR3 is TGTGCCAGCAGTACAGGGAGGGGCACTGAAGCTTTCTTT.